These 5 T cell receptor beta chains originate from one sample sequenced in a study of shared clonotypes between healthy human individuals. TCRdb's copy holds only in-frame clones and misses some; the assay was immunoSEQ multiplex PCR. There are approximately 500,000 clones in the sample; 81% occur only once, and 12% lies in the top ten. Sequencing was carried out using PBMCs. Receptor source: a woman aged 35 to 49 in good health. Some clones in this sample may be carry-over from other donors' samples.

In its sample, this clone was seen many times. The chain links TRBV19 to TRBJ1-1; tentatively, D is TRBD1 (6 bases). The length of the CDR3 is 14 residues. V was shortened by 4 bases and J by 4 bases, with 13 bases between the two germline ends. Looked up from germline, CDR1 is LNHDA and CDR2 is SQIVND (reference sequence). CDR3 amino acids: CASSTDSGRTEAFF. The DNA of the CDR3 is TGTGCCAGTAGTACGGACAGTGGGCGCACTGAAGCTTTCTTT. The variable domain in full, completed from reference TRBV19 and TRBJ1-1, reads DGGITQSPKYLFRKEGQNVTLSCEQNLNHDAMYWYRQDPGQGLRLIYYSQIVNDFQKGDIAEGYSVSREKKESFPLTVTSAQKNPTAFYLCASSTDSGRTEAFFGQGTRLTVV.

CDR3 DNA: TGTGCCAGCATCCGAGAGGGGGGCACTGAAGCTTTCTTT. It translates to CASIREGGTEAFF. The V call is TRBV2, the J call TRBJ1-1, with D perhaps matching TRBD1 (6 bases). The CDR3 contains 13 residues. V lost 7 bases, J lost 4 bases, and 13 bases lay in between. The germline V gene encodes CDR1 SNHLY and CDR2 FYNNEI.

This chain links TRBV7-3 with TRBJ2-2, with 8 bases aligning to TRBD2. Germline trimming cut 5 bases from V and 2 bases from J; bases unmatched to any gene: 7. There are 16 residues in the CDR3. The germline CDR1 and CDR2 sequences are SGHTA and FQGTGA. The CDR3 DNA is TGTGCCAGCAGCGCCTTAGCGGGGCGAAACACCGGGGAGCTGTTTTTT. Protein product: CASSALAGRNTGELFF. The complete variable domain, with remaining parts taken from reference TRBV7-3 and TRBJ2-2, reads GAGVSQTPSNKVTEKGKYVELRCDPISGHTALYWYRQSLGQGPEFLIYFQGTGAADDSGLPNDRFFAVRPEGSVSTLKIQRTERGDSAVYLCASSALAGRNTGELFFGEGSRLTVL.

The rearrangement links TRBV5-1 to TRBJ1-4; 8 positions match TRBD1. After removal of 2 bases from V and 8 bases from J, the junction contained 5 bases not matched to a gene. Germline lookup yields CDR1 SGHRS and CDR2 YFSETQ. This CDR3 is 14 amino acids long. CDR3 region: CASSFQGAGEKLFF. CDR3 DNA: TGCGCCAGCAGCTTCCAGGGGGCCGGGGAAAAACTGTTTTTT.

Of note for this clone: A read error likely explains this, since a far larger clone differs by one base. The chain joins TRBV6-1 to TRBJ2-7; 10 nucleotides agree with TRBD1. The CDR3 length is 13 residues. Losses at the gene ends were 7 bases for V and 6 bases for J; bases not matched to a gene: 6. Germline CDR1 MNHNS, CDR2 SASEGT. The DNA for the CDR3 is TGTGCCAGCATGCGAGGGACAGGGGCCGAGCAGTACTTC. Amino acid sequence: CASMRGTGAEQYF.